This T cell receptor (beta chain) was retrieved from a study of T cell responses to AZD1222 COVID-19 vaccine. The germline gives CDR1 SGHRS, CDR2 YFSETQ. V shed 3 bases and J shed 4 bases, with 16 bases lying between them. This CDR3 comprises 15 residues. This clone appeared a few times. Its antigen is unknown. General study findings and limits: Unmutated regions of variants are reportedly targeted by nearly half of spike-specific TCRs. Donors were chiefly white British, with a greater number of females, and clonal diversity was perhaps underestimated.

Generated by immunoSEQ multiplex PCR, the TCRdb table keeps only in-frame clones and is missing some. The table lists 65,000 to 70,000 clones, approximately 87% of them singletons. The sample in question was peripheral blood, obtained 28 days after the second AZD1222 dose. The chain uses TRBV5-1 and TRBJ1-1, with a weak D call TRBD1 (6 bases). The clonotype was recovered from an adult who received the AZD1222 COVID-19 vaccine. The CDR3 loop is CASSSGSRGVTEAFF. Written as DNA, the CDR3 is TGCGCCAGCAGCTCCGGGTCGAGGGGGGTCACTGAAGCTTTCTTT. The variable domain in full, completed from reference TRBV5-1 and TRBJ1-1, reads KAGVTQTPRYLIKTRGQQVTLSCSPISGHRSVSWYQQTPGQGLQFLFEYFSETQRNKGNFPGRFSGRQFSNSRSEMNVSTLELGDSALYLCASSSGSRGVTEAFFGQGTRLTVV.